The clone carrying this TCR beta chain occurred once. The CDR3 consists of 14 residues. Per the germline V gene, CDR1 is ENHRY and CDR2 is SYGVKD. V shed 11 bases and J 5 bases; nucleotides not matched to a gene: 10. The record originates from a study of blood T cell repertoires in COVID-19. Study-wide context: From T cells, B-cell-depleted T cells, or PBMCs came the material, which was cDNA or gDNA.

Original data processing: Cell counts per sample came from amplifying reference gene primers. Produced via immunoSEQ multiplex PCR; TCRdb's table is partial and in-frame only. From that table come the V and J calls and clone size; the DNA was used to work out D and trimming. The sample lists over 100,000 clones; around nine tenths were seen once. Patients of the Seattle cohort, enrolled during active infection, were followed longitudinally. The clonotype comes from a man aged 55 to 70 with COVID-19, enrolled during active disease. The chain combines TRBV10-3 with TRBJ1-2; 11 bases are a match to TRBD1. The sample was peripheral blood. The DNA of the CDR3 is TGTGCCGTACAGCCAGGGACAGGGGGGTATGGCTACACCTTC. It codes for CAVQPGTGGYGYTF.